Listed here are 8 T cell receptor beta chains from one sample, sequenced in a study of CD8 T cells in ankylosing spondylitis. Study-wide results and caveats: The study identified a TCR beta motif of 7 or 8 highly homologous variants that appeared characteristic of ankylosing spondylitis blood.

TCRdb re-called the 5' RACE reads with MiXCR, one entry per CDR3 protein. The sample lists about 800,000 distinct CDR3 sequences; over 9.5% were seen once. Antigens for these TCRs are unknown. The sample consisted of blood, either unsorted or a sorted T cell fraction (not recorded which). Receptor source: a male donor with ankylosing spondylitis.

This clonotype appeared a few times. The gene calls are TRBV11-2 and TRBJ1-2; D might be TRBD1 (6 bases). V was clipped by 5 bases and J by 10 bases, with 14 bases between them. Germline values: CDR1 SGHAT, CDR2 FQNNGV. The CDR3 is 12 residues long. CDR3 amino acids: CASSQGWILYTF. The CDR3 region has the DNA TGTGCCAGCAGCCAGGGGTGGATTCTCTACACCTTC.

This clonotype was found a few times. The chain links TRBV29-1 to TRBJ1-1, with no clear D. Germline CDR1 is SQVTM and CDR2 is ANQGSEA. CDR3 length: 12 amino acids. The V end was cut by 4 bases, the J end by 5 bases, with 11 bases between. DNA for the CDR3: TGCAGCGTTGGTGGCCATGGGACTGAAGCTTTCTTT. It encodes CSVGGHGTEAFF.

The J gene is TRBJ1-1, the V gene TRBV7-2; D perhaps matches TRBD1 (5 bases). The CDR3 is 14 residues long. Germline-derived CDR1 and CDR2 are SGHTA and FQGNSA. The V end lost 5 bases, the J end lost 3 bases, and 13 bases lay between the germline ends. The CDR3 sequence: CASSPAGVDTEAFF. DNA for the CDR3: TGTGCCAGCAGCCCCGCGGGGGTGGACACTGAAGCTTTCTTT.

This clonotype appeared a few times. The V call is TRBV6-5, the J call TRBJ1-2, with D perhaps TRBD1 (5 bases). The CDR3 runs to 13 residues. Trimming shortened V by 4 bases and J by 4 bases, and 10 bases separated the two germline ends. The germline V gene has CDR1 MNHEY and CDR2 SVGAGI. The CDR3 spells CASSSDSLYGYTF. CDR3 in DNA: TGTGCCAGCAGTTCTGACAGTCTCTATGGCTACACCTTC.

This clonotype occurred a few times. The chain combines TRBV4-3 with TRBJ2-3; D gene unclear. The V end lost 4 bases, the J end lost 0 bases, and 14 bases lay between the germline ends. The V gene's germline CDR1 is LGHNA and CDR2 YSLEER. The CDR3 contains 16 residues. CDR3 in DNA: TGCGCCAGCAGCCTCCAAGGACGACCTAGCACAGATACGCAGTATTTT. It specifies CASSLQGRPSTDTQYF.

This clonotype has just a few counts. The CDR3 region is CSEGLPNTDTQYF. In DNA, the CDR3 is TGCAGCGAGGGACTCCCTAACACAGATACGCAGTATTTT. The genes are TRBV29-1 and TRBJ2-3; possibly TRBD2 for D (6 bases). V lost 7 bases, J lost 2 bases, and 13 bases lay in between. Looked up from germline, CDR1 is SQVTM and CDR2 is ANQGSEA. CDR3 length: 13 residues.

The V gene is TRBV6-6, the J gene TRBJ1-3, with D hard to call. Germline V gene sequence: CDR1 MNHNY, CDR2 SVGAGI (reference sequence). Trimming shortened V by 4 bases and J by 5 bases, and 9 bases separated the two germline ends. The CDR3 length is 13 residues. The CDR3 here is CASSFRDRNTIYF. The DNA of the CDR3 is TGTGCCAGCAGTTTTAGGGATAGAAACACCATATATTTT.

V and J are TRBV29-1 and TRBJ2-1; the match to TRBD1 covers 7 bases. There are 12 residues in the CDR3. Unmatched junction bases numbered 4, after V lost 3 bases and J lost 8 bases. The germline V gene has CDR1 SQVTM and CDR2 ANQGSEA. The CDR3 is CSVDKGADEQFF. CDR3 coding DNA: TGCAGCGTTGATAAGGGGGCGGATGAGCAGTTCTTC.